The 22 T cell receptor beta chains below all came from one sample that was sequenced in a study of T cell responses to AZD1222 COVID-19 vaccine. The table came from immunoSEQ multiplex PCR; TCRdb's copy has only in-frame clones and leaves some out. The top ten clones hold just over 2.5% of a sample with about 120,000 clones, 87% of them seen once. The source material was peripheral blood, sampled 28 days after the second AZD1222 dose. The receptor set was obtained from an adult who received the AZD1222 COVID-19 vaccine.

The chain recombines TRBV11-1 with TRBJ2-1; TRBD2 might be the D (5 bases). This CDR3 has 14 residues. Germline-derived CDR1 and CDR2 are SGHAT and FQDESV (reference sequence). V lost 4 bases, J lost 8 bases, and 15 bases lay in between. The CDR3 here is CASSYQRLSDEQFF. CDR3 nucleotide sequence: TGTGCCAGCAGCTACCAGCGGTTATCGGATGAGCAGTTCTTC.

The chain joins TRBV6-1 to TRBJ2-1; D is perhaps TRBD1 or TRBD2 (6 bases each). Germline V gene data show CDR1 as MNHNS and CDR2 as SASEGT. This CDR3 comprises 16 residues. Trimming left V 1 base short and J 5 bases short, with 15 bases between. Here the CDR3 DNA reads TGTGCCAGCAGTGAAGTGGGGGGCCTTTTCAACAATGAGCAGTTCTTC. Translation gives CASSEVGGLFNNEQFF.

The chain links TRBV28 to TRBJ2-7; TRBD2 matches at 7 bases. The CDR3 is made up of 12 amino acids. The junction had 4 bases not matched to a gene; V was cut back by 6 bases and J by 5 bases. CDR1 is MDHEN and CDR2 is SYDVKM in the germline V gene. CDR3 in amino acids: CASSGGIHEQYF. CDR3 DNA: TGTGCCAGCAGCGGGGGGATCCACGAGCAGTACTTC.

The count of this clone is one. The chain carries TRBV18 and TRBJ2-5; 12 bases map to TRBD2. Germline V lookup: CDR1 KGHSH, CDR2 LQKENI. The CDR3 length is 15 residues. V lost 4 bases and J lost 2; bases outside the gene matches: 2. CDR3 region: CASSRTSGAQETQYF. The CDR3 nucleotides are TGTGCCAGCTCACGGACTAGCGGGGCTCAAGAGACCCAGTACTTC.

The V gene is TRBV11-1, the J gene TRBJ1-2; no firm D call. Trimming took 5 bases from V and 5 from J, leaving 12 bases between them. The CDR3 contains 13 residues. Germline V CDR1 and CDR2: SGHAT, FQDESV (reference sequence). This CDR3 is CASSPSVSYGYTF. CDR3 bases: TGTGCCAGCAGCCCCAGCGTCAGTTATGGCTACACCTTC.

V usage is TRBV5-1 and J usage is TRBJ1-5; 7 bases fit TRBD1. The CDR3 contains 16 residues. The ends lost 4 bases at V and 8 bases at J; junction bases unmatched: 15. The germline V gene encodes CDR1 SGHRS and CDR2 YFSETQ. The CDR3 sequence is CASSPTGSQIGEPQHF. CDR3 nucleotide sequence: TGCGCCAGCAGCCCGACAGGGAGCCAGATCGGTGAGCCCCAGCATTTT.

J is TRBJ1-3 and V is TRBV3-1 (or the pseudogene TRBV3-2); TRBD1 agrees at 10 bases. With V trimmed by 4 bases and J by 5 bases, 8 bases remained unmatched. The CDR3 has 16 amino acids. Germline CDR1 is LGHDT and CDR2 is YNNKEL (reference sequence). CDR3 nucleotides: TGTGCCAGCAGCCCTTCAGGGACAGGGGATAGAAACACCATATATTTT. Residues: CASSPSGTGDRNTIYF.

This rearrangement joins TRBV7-2 to TRBJ1-2, with TRBD1 as a possible D gene (6 bases). There are 16 residues in the CDR3. In germline, CDR1 is SGHTA, CDR2 FQGNSA. V was clipped by 2 bases and J by 3 bases, with 16 bases between them. The DNA for the CDR3 is TGTGCCAGCAGCTTAACACAGGGTCTTTTGGACTATGGCTACACCTTC. The encoded protein is CASSLTQGLLDYGYTF. Looking up the rest from reference TRBV7-2 and TRBJ1-2 gives the full variable domain: GAGVSQSPSNKVTEKGKDVELRCDPISGHTALYWYRQSLGQGLEFLIYFQGNSAPDKSGLPSDRFSAERTGGSVSTLTIQRTQQEDSAVYLCASSLTQGLLDYGYTFGSGTRLTVV.

The chain's CDR3 is CASSRGAETQYF. CDR3 nucleotide sequence: TGTGCCAGCAGTAGGGGGGCAGAGACCCAGTACTTC. The V and J genes are TRBV6-2 or TRBV6-3 and TRBJ2-5; TRBD1 or TRBD2 may be the D gene (6 bases each). Germline V gene data show CDR1 as MNHEY and CDR2 as SVGEGT. Trimming left V 5 bases short and J 4 bases short, with 8 bases between. The CDR3 loop spans 12 amino acids.

This clone was seen once. The rearrangement joins TRBV20-1 to TRBJ1-2; possibly TRBD1 for D (5 bases). The V gene's germline CDR1 is DFQATT and CDR2 SNEGSKA (reference sequence). CDR3 length equals 11 residues. V lost 5 bases to trimming and J lost 8 bases, with 12 bases between them. CDR3 region: CSAQTDLGYTF. The CDR3 nucleotides read TGCAGTGCTCAGACAGATCTCGGCTACACCTTC.

The chain recombines TRBV27 with TRBJ2-3, with 7 bases matching TRBD1. The CDR3 contains 16 residues. Germline V gene lookup returns CDR1 MNHEY and CDR2 SMNVEV (reference sequence). The V gene end was trimmed by 6 bases and the J gene end by 0 bases; junction bases not matched to a gene: 9. The CDR3 here is CASRNNRDSSTDTQYF. CDR3 nucleotide sequence: TGTGCCAGCAGGAACAACCGGGACAGTAGCACAGATACGCAGTATTTT.

V and J are TRBV5-4 and TRBJ1-6; D possibly corresponds to TRBD1 (6 bases). This CDR3 has 17 residues. Germline V gene data show CDR1 as SGHNT and CDR2 as YYREEE (reference sequence). Trimming stripped 4 bases from V and 7 bases from J, with 21 bases between. CDR3 in amino acids: CASSPRGAGALNSPLHF. In DNA form, the CDR3 reads TGTGCCAGCAGCCCACGGGGGGCAGGGGCCTTAAATTCACCCCTCCACTTT.

J is TRBJ1-1 and V is TRBV29-1; 10 bases align to TRBD1. The V gene's germline CDR1 is SQVTM and CDR2 ANQGSEA. V was pared by 5 bases and J by 5 bases, with 8 bases of the junction left unmatched. The CDR3 length is 14 residues. DNA for the CDR3: TGCAGCGTTATGACAGGGGGCTTGAGGACTGAAGCTTTCTTT. Its translation is CSVMTGGLRTEAFF.

J is TRBJ2-3 and V is TRBV28, with D maybe TRBD1 (6 bases). V was cut by 3 bases and J by 1 base, with 17 bases left in between. The CDR3 extends over 17 amino acids. Per germline, CDR1 MDHEN and CDR2 SYDVKM. The CDR3 spells CASSFPGHKRGTDTQYF. Written as DNA, the CDR3 is TGTGCCAGCAGTTTCCCGGGACACAAGAGGGGCACAGATACGCAGTATTTT.

The rearrangement links TRBV6-5 to TRBJ1-4; D not resolved. This CDR3 region has 14 residues. Germline loops: CDR1 MNHEY, CDR2 SVGAGI. The V end lost 7 bases, the J end lost 2 bases, and 11 bases lay between the germline ends. The CDR3 DNA follows: TGTGCCAGCACCTGGGAACCGACTAATGAAAAACTGTTTTTT. As protein: CASTWEPTNEKLFF.

The chain links TRBV6-1 to TRBJ1-6; D is ambiguous. This CDR3 has 14 amino acids. V gave up 2 bases and J gave up 6 bases, with 8 bases separating them. The germline V gene has CDR1 MNHNS and CDR2 SASEGT. DNA of the CDR3: TGTGCCAGCAGTGAACTCCGGTTTAATTCACCCCTCCACTTT. Protein sequence: CASSELRFNSPLHF.

The chain uses TRBV6-5 and TRBJ2-5, with TRBD2 matching 8 bases. The CDR3 has 16 amino acids. Germline V gene data show CDR1 as MNHEY and CDR2 as SVGAGI. After removal of 0 bases from V and 5 bases from J, the junction contained 8 bases not matched to a gene. The CDR3 protein is CASSYSAGVQRETQYF. In nucleotides, the CDR3 is TGTGCCAGCAGTTACTCAGCGGGGGTACAGCGGGAGACCCAGTACTTC.

The chain is built from TRBV9 and TRBJ2-1; 15 bases are shared with TRBD2. The CDR3 consists of 17 residues. The V and J ends lost 0 bases and 6 bases, in that order; junction bases with no gene match: 4. Germline values: CDR1 SGDLS, CDR2 YYNGEE. DNA of the CDR3: TGTGCCAGCAGCGTAGCTCGGACTAGCGGGGGGGCCAATGAGCAGTTCTTC. Protein: CASSVARTSGGANEQFF.

V and J are TRBV28 and TRBJ1-2, with D unresolved. The CDR3 sequence is 14 residues long. Germline CDR1 reads MDHEN; CDR2 reads SYDVKM. The V gene lost 6 bases and the J gene lost 8 bases, with 19 bases spanning the gap. The CDR3 sequence is CASSPPRLIRGYTF. The CDR3 bases are TGTGCCAGCAGCCCCCCCAGGCTGATAAGAGGCTACACCTTC.

The chain has TRBV7-2 and TRBJ2-3; 8 nucleotides match TRBD2. This CDR3 is built from 14 residues. Germline CDR1 reads SGHTA; CDR2 reads FQGNSA. With 6 bases clipped from V and 3 bases from J, the junction kept 5 bases outside the gene matches. CDR3 region: CASRQAGVTDTQYF. For the CDR3, the DNA is TGTGCCAGCAGACAAGCGGGGGTGACAGATACGCAGTATTTT.

Concerning this clone: The same CDR3 is also encoded by other DNA sequences in this sample. The J gene is TRBJ1-5, the V gene TRBV30; D is perhaps TRBD1 (5 bases). This CDR3 comprises 13 residues. Trimming took 0 bases from V and 7 from J, leaving 10 bases between them. Germline CDR1 and CDR2: GTSNPN and SVGIG (reference sequence). The CDR3 coding sequence is TGTGCCTGGAGTGTCCAGGGTGGGCAGCCCCAGCATTTT. Amino acids: CAWSVQGGQPQHF.

This clone showed up just once. The CDR3 sequence: CASSDPGAPGGTEAFF. The CDR3 DNA reads as TGTGCCAGCAGTGATCCGGGGGCTCCGGGGGGCACTGAAGCTTTCTTT. The V gene is TRBV2, the J gene TRBJ1-1; D is possibly TRBD1 (6 bases). Trimming took 3 bases from V and 4 from J, leaving 18 bases between them. The CDR3 spans 16 residues. Germline assignment: CDR1 SNHLY and CDR2 FYNNEI.